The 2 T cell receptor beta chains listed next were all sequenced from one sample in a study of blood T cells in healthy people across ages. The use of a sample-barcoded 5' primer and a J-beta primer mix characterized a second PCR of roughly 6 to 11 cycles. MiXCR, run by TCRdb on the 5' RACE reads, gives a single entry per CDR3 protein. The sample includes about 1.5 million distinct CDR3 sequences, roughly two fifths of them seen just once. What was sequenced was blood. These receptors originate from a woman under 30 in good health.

The CDR3 here is CASSLETSGQETQYF. DNA of the CDR3: TGTGCCAGCAGCTTAGAGACTAGCGGCCAAGAGACCCAGTACTTC. This chain connects TRBV11-2 to TRBJ2-5; 9 bases match TRBD2. After removal of 0 bases from V and 1 base from J, the junction contained 0 bases not matched to a gene. Germline V gene sequence: CDR1 SGHAT, CDR2 FQNNGV. The CDR3 is 15 amino acids.

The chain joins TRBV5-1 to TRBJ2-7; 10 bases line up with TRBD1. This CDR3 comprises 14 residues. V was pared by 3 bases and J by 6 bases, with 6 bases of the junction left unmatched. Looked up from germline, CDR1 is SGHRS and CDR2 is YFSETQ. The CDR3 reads CASSSGQGVVEQYF. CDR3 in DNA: TGCGCCAGCAGCTCCGGACAGGGGGTGGTCGAGCAGTACTTC.